The rows below give T cell receptor beta chains drawn from one sample of a study of shared clonotypes between healthy human individuals. Sequenced by immunoSEQ multiplex PCR; TCRdb stores in-frame clones only, minus some. Of some 2,000,000 clones in the sample, approximately 94% were seen once. The sample taken for sequencing was naive CD4+ T cells sorted from blood. These receptors all come from a man aged 18 to 29 in good health. The CDR3 runs from the conserved cysteine through the conserved F or W. The order of the fields is clone size, J gene, D gene, V gene, CDR3 DNA, CDR3 protein. A D gene is named only where the DNA matches it firmly. Part of the rows lack a size; the others show once, few, many or a class for expanded clones.

clone_size: .
j_call: TRBJ1-3
d_call: .
v_call: TRBV6-1
cdr3_nt: TGTGCCAGCAGTGAAGTACCATTCCCCAGAAACACCATATATTTT
cdr3_aa: CASSEVPFPRNTIYF

clone_size: .
j_call: TRBJ1-5
d_call: .
v_call: TRBV7-2
cdr3_nt: TGTGCCAGCAGCCCATGGGAGGGTGGGGAGCCCCAGCATTTT
cdr3_aa: CASSPWEGGEPQHF

clone_size: .
j_call: TRBJ1-1
d_call: TRBD1
v_call: TRBV11-2
cdr3_nt: TGTGCCAGCAGCCCCACTGACAGGGGGCCGGTATCTTTCTTT
cdr3_aa: CASSPTDRGPVSFF

clone_size: .
j_call: TRBJ2-2
d_call: TRBD1
v_call: TRBV12-5
cdr3_nt: TGTGCTAGTGGTCCCCGGGACAGTTTCACCGGGGAGCTGTTTTTT
cdr3_aa: CASGPRDSFTGELFF

clone_size: .
j_call: TRBJ2-7
d_call: .
v_call: TRBV2
cdr3_nt: TGTGCCAGCAGTGGGGTGGGCGGGGCCACTGGGGAGCAGTACTTC
cdr3_aa: CASSGVGGATGEQYF

clone_size: .
j_call: TRBJ1-1
d_call: .
v_call: TRBV5-3
cdr3_nt: TGTGCCAGAAGCTTGTCCAGGGTAGGGGACACTGAAGCTTTCTTT
cdr3_aa: CARSLSRVGDTEAFF

clone_size: once
j_call: TRBJ1-5
d_call: .
v_call: TRBV6-5
cdr3_nt: TGTGCCAGCAGTTTCGGGCAACCGAATAGCAATCAGCCCCAGCATTTT
cdr3_aa: CASSFGQPNSNQPQHF

clone_size: .
j_call: TRBJ1-5
d_call: .
v_call: TRBV6-1
cdr3_nt: TGTGCCAGCAGTGAAACCGGGCGGGTAAAATCCAATCAGCCCCAGCATTTT
cdr3_aa: CASSETGRVKSNQPQHF

clone_size: .
j_call: TRBJ1-5
d_call: TRBD1
v_call: TRBV30
cdr3_nt: TGTGCCTGGAGGGGGACAGGAACCTTAAATCAGCCCCAGCATTTT
cdr3_aa: CAWRGTGTLNQPQHF

clone_size: .
j_call: TRBJ2-7
d_call: .
v_call: TRBV25-1
cdr3_nt: TGTGCCAGCAGTGAATATGGGGTTTACGAGCAGTACTTC
cdr3_aa: CASSEYGVYEQYF

clone_size: .
j_call: TRBJ2-7
d_call: TRBD2
v_call: TRBV9
cdr3_nt: TGTGCCAGGCATGTAGCGGGAGTAGGCGAGCAGTACTTC
cdr3_aa: CARHVAGVGEQYF

clone_size: .
j_call: TRBJ1-5
d_call: .
v_call: TRBV5-8
cdr3_nt: TGTGCCAGCAGCTTTAGATTGGCAGCTAATAGCAATCAGCCCCAGCATTTT
cdr3_aa: CASSFRLAANSNQPQHF

clone_size: .
j_call: TRBJ1-1
d_call: TRBD1
v_call: TRBV20-1
cdr3_nt: TGCAATGCCGGGACAGAGACTGAAGCTTTCTTT
cdr3_aa: CNAGTETEAFF

clone_size: .
j_call: TRBJ2-3
d_call: .
v_call: TRBV5-1
cdr3_nt: TGCGCCAGCAGCGGCTGGGGCAGCTCAAAACGAGATACGCAGTATTTT
cdr3_aa: CASSGWGSSKRDTQYF

clone_size: .
j_call: TRBJ1-2
d_call: TRBD1
v_call: TRBV6-5
cdr3_nt: TGTGCCAGCAGTGACCGACAGGGGAGGAGGGGCTACACCTTC
cdr3_aa: CASSDRQGRRGYTF

clone_size: .
j_call: TRBJ2-5
d_call: .
v_call: TRBV18
cdr3_nt: TGTGCCAGCTCATCCGCCCAAGAGAGCCAGTACTTC
cdr3_aa: CASSSAQESQYF

clone_size: .
j_call: TRBJ1-2
d_call: .
v_call: TRBV10-3
cdr3_nt: TGTGCCATCAGTGAGCCGGGGGATGGCTACACCTTC
cdr3_aa: CAISEPGDGYTF

clone_size: .
j_call: TRBJ1-1
d_call: .
v_call: TRBV2
cdr3_nt: TGTGCCAGCAATCGAGGATGGACTGAAGCTTTCTTT
cdr3_aa: CASNRGWTEAFF

clone_size: .
j_call: TRBJ2-2
d_call: TRBD2
v_call: TRBV7-9
cdr3_nt: TGTGCCAGCAGCTTAGACCCAGCGGGAGGCACCGGGGAGCTGTTTTTT
cdr3_aa: CASSLDPAGGTGELFF

clone_size: .
j_call: TRBJ2-1
d_call: .
v_call: TRBV6-4
cdr3_nt: TGTGCCAGCAGGAGACCCCGTTGGGGGAAACGTAAGCAGTTCTTC
cdr3_aa: CASRRPRWGKRKQFF

clone_size: .
j_call: TRBJ2-5
d_call: TRBD2
v_call: TRBV5-1
cdr3_nt: TGCGCCAGCAGCTTGAGCGGGGGCCTGTCACAAGAGACCCAGTACTTC
cdr3_aa: CASSLSGGLSQETQYF

clone_size: .
j_call: TRBJ2-2
d_call: .
v_call: TRBV30
cdr3_nt: TGTGCCTGGAGGAATACCGGGGAGCTGTTTTTT
cdr3_aa: CAWRNTGELFF

clone_size: .
j_call: TRBJ2-1
d_call: TRBD2
v_call: TRBV7-9
cdr3_nt: TGTGCCAGCAGCTTAGGTGCGGGAGTGGGTTTGAATGAGCAGTTCTTC
cdr3_aa: CASSLGAGVGLNEQFF

clone_size: .
j_call: TRBJ1-6
d_call: TRBD1
v_call: TRBV19
cdr3_nt: TGTGCCAGTAGGTACAGGGGTGATATATCACCCCTCCACTTT
cdr3_aa: CASRYRGDISPLHF

clone_size: .
j_call: TRBJ1-6
d_call: .
v_call: TRBV5-6
cdr3_nt: TGTGCCAGCAGCTTCAAGGGGGGTTATAATTCACCCCTCCACTTT
cdr3_aa: CASSFKGGYNSPLHF

clone_size: .
j_call: TRBJ2-7
d_call: TRBD1
v_call: TRBV15
cdr3_nt: TGTGCCACCAGCAGAGATCTACTTCGACAGGGCTACGAGCAGTACTTC
cdr3_aa: CATSRDLLRQGYEQYF

clone_size: .
j_call: TRBJ1-1
d_call: .
v_call: TRBV6-6
cdr3_nt: TGTGCCAGCAGTCCGACGGGGACTGAAGCTTTCTTT
cdr3_aa: CASSPTGTEAFF

clone_size: .
j_call: TRBJ2-3
d_call: .
v_call: TRBV6-4
cdr3_nt: TGTGCCAGCAGTGACTCGAGGGGGGATACGCAGTATTTT
cdr3_aa: CASSDSRGDTQYF

clone_size: once
j_call: TRBJ2-3
d_call: TRBD2
v_call: TRBV6-6
cdr3_nt: TGTGCCAGCAGAGTTTTAGCGGGTGGAGATACGCAGTATTTT
cdr3_aa: CASRVLAGGDTQYF

clone_size: .
j_call: TRBJ1-3
d_call: .
v_call: TRBV7-8
cdr3_nt: TGTGCCAGCAGCTTAGTTCCCCCAGGCCGGTCGGCTGGAAACACCATATATTTT
cdr3_aa: CASSLVPPGRSAGNTIYF

clone_size: .
j_call: TRBJ2-2
d_call: TRBD2
v_call: TRBV4-3
cdr3_nt: TGCGCCAGCAGCCAAGATTTAGCGGGAGTCTCCGGGGAGCTGTTTTTT
cdr3_aa: CASSQDLAGVSGELFF

clone_size: .
j_call: TRBJ1-2
d_call: .
v_call: TRBV9
cdr3_nt: TGTGCCAGCAGCGTCGGACCTCGGGCAGGCGAAAACTATGGCTACACCTTC
cdr3_aa: CASSVGPRAGENYGYTF

clone_size: .
j_call: TRBJ2-7
d_call: .
v_call: TRBV5-1
cdr3_nt: TGCGCCAGCACCACAGGGTACAGCGAGCAGTACTTC
cdr3_aa: CASTTGYSEQYF

clone_size: once
j_call: TRBJ2-7
d_call: .
v_call: TRBV7-2
cdr3_nt: TGTGCCAGCAGCTTGGCAGGGGTAGCCTACGAGCAGTACTTC
cdr3_aa: CASSLAGVAYEQYF

clone_size: .
j_call: TRBJ2-3
d_call: .
v_call: TRBV11-2
cdr3_nt: TGTGCCAGCAGCTTAGAGTCCAGAGTCTGGTATACGCAGTATTTT
cdr3_aa: CASSLESRVWYTQYF

clone_size: .
j_call: TRBJ1-1
d_call: .
v_call: TRBV5-1
cdr3_nt: TGCGCCAGCAGCCCCGTGGGGGGCAACACTGAAGCTTTCTTT
cdr3_aa: CASSPVGGNTEAFF

clone_size: few
j_call: TRBJ2-1
d_call: .
v_call: TRBV2
cdr3_nt: TGTGCCAGCAGTGAAGCGGGGCCGTTGACTCGCAATGAGCAGTTCTTC
cdr3_aa: CASSEAGPLTRNEQFF

clone_size: .
j_call: TRBJ2-3
d_call: TRBD2
v_call: TRBV29-1
cdr3_nt: TGCAGCGTGGCCGGGACTAGCGGGAAATCTGACACAGATACGCAGTATTTT
cdr3_aa: CSVAGTSGKSDTDTQYF

clone_size: .
j_call: TRBJ1-1
d_call: .
v_call: TRBV12-2
cdr3_nt: TGTGCAAGTCGCTTTAGGGAAGTTGAAGCTTTCTTT
cdr3_aa: CASRFREVEAFF

clone_size: .
j_call: TRBJ2-7
d_call: .
v_call: TRBV4-3
cdr3_nt: TGCGCCAGCAGCCAAGCGATAGGTAATAAGGGGGAGCAGTACTTC
cdr3_aa: CASSQAIGNKGEQYF

clone_size: .
j_call: TRBJ2-4
d_call: .
v_call: TRBV11-2
cdr3_nt: TGTGCCAGCAGCTTATCGGGAAGGGCAGGGCTAAACATTCAGTACTTC
cdr3_aa: CASSLSGRAGLNIQYF